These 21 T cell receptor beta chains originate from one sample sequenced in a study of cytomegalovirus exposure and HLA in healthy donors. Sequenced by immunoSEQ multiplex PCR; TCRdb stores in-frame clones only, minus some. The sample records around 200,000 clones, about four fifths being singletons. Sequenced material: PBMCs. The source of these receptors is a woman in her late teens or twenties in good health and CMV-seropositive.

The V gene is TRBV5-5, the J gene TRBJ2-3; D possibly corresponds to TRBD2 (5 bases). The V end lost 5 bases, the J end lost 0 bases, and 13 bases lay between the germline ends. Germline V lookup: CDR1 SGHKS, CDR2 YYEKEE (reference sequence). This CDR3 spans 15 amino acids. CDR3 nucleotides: TGTGCCAGCAGGTCGTTGGGAGCTAGCACAGATACGCAGTATTTT. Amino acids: CASRSLGASTDTQYF. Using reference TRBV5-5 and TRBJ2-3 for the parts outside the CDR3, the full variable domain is DAGVTQSPTHLIKTRGQQVTLRCSPISGHKSVSWYQQVLGQGPQFIFQYYEKEERGRGNFPDRFSARQFPNYSSELNVNALLLGDSALYLCASRSLGASTDTQYFGPGTRLTVL.

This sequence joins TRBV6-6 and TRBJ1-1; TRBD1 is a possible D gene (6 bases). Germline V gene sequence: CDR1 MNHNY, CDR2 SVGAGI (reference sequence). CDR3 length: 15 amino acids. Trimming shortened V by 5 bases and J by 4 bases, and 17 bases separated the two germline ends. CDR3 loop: CASSPGGREGTEAFF. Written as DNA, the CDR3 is TGTGCCAGCAGTCCGGGGGGCAGGGAGGGCACTGAAGCTTTCTTT.

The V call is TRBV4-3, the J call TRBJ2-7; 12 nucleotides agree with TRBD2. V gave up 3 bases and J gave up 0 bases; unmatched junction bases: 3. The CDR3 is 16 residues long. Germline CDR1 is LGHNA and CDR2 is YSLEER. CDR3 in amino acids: CASSQELAGGSYEQYF. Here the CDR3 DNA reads TGCGCCAGCAGCCAGGAACTAGCGGGGGGCTCCTACGAGCAGTACTTC.

The CDR3 DNA reads TGTGCCAGTAGTAATACAGGGGAGATTCAGTACTTC. Translation: CASSNTGEIQYF. The chain employs TRBV19 and TRBJ2-5; 7 bases agree with TRBD1. This CDR3 is 12 amino acids long. V was clipped by 4 bases and J by 11 bases; unmatched bases: 7. CDR1 and CDR2 from the germline V gene are LNHDA and SQIVND (reference sequence).

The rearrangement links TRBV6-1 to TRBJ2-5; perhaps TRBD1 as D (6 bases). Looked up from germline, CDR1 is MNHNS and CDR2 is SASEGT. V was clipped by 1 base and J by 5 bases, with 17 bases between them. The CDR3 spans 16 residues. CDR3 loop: CASSEGLEYREETQYF. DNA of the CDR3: TGTGCCAGCAGTGAAGGATTAGAGTACAGGGAGGAGACCCAGTACTTC.

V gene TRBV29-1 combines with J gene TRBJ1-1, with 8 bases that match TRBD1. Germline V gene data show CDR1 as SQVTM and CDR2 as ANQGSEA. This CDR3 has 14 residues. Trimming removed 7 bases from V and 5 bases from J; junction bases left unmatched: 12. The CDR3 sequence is CSARQGLANTEAFF. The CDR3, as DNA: TGCAGCGCCAGACAGGGGCTGGCAAATACTGAAGCTTTCTTT. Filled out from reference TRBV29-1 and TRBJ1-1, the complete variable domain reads SAVISQKPSRDICQRGTSLTIQCQVDSQVTMMFWYRQQPGQSLTLIATANQGSEATYESGFVIDKFPISRPNLTFSTLTVSNMSPEDSSIYLCSARQGLANTEAFFGQGTRLTVV.

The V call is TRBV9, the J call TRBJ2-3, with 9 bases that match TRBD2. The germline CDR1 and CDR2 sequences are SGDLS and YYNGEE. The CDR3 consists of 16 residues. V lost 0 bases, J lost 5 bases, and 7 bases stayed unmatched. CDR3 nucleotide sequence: TGTGCCAGCAGCGTAGTGGGCGGGGGGGCGGAAGATACGCAGTATTTT. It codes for CASSVVGGGAEDTQYF.

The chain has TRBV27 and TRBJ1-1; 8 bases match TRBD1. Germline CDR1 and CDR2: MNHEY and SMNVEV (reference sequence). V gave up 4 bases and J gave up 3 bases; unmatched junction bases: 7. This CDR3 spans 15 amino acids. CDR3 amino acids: CASSSRQGMDTEAFF. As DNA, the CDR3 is TGTGCCAGCAGTTCCCGACAGGGGATGGACACTGAAGCTTTCTTT.

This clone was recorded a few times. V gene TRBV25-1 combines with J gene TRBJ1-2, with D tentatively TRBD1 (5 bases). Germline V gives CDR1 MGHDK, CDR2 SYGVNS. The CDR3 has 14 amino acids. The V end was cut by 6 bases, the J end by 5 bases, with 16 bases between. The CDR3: CASSGGPPTYGYTF. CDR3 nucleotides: TGTGCCAGCAGCGGGGGACCACCAACATATGGCTACACCTTC.

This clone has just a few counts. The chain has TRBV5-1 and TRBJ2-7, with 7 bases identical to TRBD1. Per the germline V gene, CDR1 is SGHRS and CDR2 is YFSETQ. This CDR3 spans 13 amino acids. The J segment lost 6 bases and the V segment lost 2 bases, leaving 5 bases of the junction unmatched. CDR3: CASSLPPGGEQYF. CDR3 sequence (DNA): TGCGCCAGCAGCTTACCCCCAGGGGGCGAGCAGTACTTC. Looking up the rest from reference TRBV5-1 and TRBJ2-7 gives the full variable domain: KAGVTQTPRYLIKTRGQQVTLSCSPISGHRSVSWYQQTPGQGLQFLFEYFSETQRNKGNFPGRFSGRQFSNSRSEMNVSTLELGDSALYLCASSLPPGGEQYFGPGTRLTVT.

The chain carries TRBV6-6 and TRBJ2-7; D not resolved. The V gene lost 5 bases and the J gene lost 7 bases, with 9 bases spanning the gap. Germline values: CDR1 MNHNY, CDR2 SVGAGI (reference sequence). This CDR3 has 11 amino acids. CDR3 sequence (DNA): TGTGCCAGCAGTCCGTCTAGAGAGCAGTACTTC. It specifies CASSPSREQYF.

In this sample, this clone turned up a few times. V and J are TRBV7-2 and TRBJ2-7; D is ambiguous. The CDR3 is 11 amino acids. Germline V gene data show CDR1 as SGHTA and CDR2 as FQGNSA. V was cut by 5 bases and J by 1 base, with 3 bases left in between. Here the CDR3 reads CASSTSYEQYF. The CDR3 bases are TGTGCCAGCAGCACTTCCTACGAGCAGTACTTC.

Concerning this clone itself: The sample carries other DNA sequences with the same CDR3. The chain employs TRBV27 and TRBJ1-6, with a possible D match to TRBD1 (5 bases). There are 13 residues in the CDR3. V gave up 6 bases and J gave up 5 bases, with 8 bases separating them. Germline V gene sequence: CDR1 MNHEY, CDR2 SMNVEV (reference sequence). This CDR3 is CASRTGDNSPLHF. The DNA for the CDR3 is TGTGCCAGCAGAACGGGGGATAATTCACCCCTCCACTTT.

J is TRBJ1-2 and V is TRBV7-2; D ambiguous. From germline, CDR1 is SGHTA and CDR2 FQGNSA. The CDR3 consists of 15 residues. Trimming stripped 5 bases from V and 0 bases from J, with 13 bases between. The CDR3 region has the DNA TGTGCCAGCAGCCCCCAGGCCTCCCCTAACTATGGCTACACCTTC. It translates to CASSPQASPNYGYTF.

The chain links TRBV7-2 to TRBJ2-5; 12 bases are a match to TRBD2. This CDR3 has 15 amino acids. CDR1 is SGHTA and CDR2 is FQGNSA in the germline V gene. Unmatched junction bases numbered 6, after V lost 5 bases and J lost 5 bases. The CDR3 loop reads CASSQQGTSGETQYF. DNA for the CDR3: TGTGCCAGCAGCCAACAAGGGACTAGCGGGGAGACCCAGTACTTC.

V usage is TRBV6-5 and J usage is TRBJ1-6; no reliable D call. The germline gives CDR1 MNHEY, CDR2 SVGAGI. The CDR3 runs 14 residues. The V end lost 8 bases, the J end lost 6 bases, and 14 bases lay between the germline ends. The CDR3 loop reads CASLSGSANSPLHF. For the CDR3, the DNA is TGTGCCAGCCTCTCCGGGTCGGCTAATTCACCCCTCCACTTT.

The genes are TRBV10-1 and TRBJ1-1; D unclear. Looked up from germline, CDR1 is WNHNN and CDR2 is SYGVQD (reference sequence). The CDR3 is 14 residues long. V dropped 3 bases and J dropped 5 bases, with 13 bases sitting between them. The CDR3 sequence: CASSDSRLRTEAFF. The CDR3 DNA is TGCGCCAGCAGTGATTCCAGGTTAAGGACTGAAGCTTTCTTT.

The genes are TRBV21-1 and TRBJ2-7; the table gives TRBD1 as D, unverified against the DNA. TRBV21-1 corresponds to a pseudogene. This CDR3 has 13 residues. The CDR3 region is CASSSRKLYEQYF. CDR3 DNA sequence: TGTGCCAGCAGTTCCAGGAAGTTATACGAGCAGTACTTC.

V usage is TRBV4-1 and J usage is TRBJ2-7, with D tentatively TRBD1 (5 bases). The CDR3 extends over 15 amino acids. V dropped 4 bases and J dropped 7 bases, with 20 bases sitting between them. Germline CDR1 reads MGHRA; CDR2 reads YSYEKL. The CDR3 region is CASSLTQDTAWEQYF. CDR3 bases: TGCGCCAGCAGCCTGACCCAGGACACCGCCTGGGAGCAGTACTTC.

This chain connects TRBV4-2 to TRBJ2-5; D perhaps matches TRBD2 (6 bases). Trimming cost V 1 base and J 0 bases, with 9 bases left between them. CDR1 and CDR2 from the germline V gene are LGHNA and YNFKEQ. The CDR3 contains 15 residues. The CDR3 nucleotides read TGTGCCAGCAGCCAAGGGGGACTGTACCAAGAGACCCAGTACTTC. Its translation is CASSQGGLYQETQYF.

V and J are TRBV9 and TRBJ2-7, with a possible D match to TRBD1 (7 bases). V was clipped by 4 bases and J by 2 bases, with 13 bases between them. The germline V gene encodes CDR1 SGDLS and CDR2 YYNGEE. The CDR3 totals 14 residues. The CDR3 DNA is TGTGCCAGCAGCCCTGGGGGGACAGCCTACGAGCAGTACTTC. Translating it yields CASSPGGTAYEQYF.